This passage covers 11 T cell receptor beta chains from one sample sequenced in a study of OX40 agonist ivuxolimab in advanced cancers. The method was immunoSEQ multiplex PCR; TCRdb's version includes in-frame clones alone and lacks a portion of them. The sample comprises some 98,000 clones, roughly 84% of which are singletons, and around 0.3% rests with the top ten. The sequencing here drew on CD4+ or CD8+ T cells sorted from blood, taken in a trial of the OX40 agonist ivuxolimab. The receptors derive from an adult with an advanced solid tumor such as melanoma, head and neck, liver or kidney cancer.

CDR3 protein: CASSSPSRVTEAFF. The CDR3 bases are TGTGCCAGCAGCTCCCCCTCCCGAGTCACTGAAGCTTTCTTT. This chain joins TRBV7-2 and TRBJ1-1, with D unresolved. The CDR3 is 14 amino acids. Trimming left V 4 bases short and J 4 bases short, with 13 bases between. The germline CDR1 and CDR2 sequences are SGHTA and FQGNSA.

This chain connects TRBV14 to TRBJ1-1; the D is unclear. The CDR3 length is 13 residues. V was pared by 0 bases and J by 11 bases, with 13 bases between. Germline V CDR1 and CDR2: SGHDN, FVKESK. CDR3 protein: CASSQDLEGEAFF. CDR3 nucleotides: TGTGCCAGCAGCCAAGATTTAGAAGGTGAGGCTTTCTTT. Full variable domain (rest looked up from reference TRBV14 and TRBJ1-1): EAGVTQFPSHSVIEKGQTVTLRCDPISGHDNLYWYRRVMGKEIKFLLHFVKESKQDESGMPNNRFLAERTGGTYSTLKVQPAELEDSGVYFCASSQDLEGEAFFGQGTRLTVV.

Comments on this clone: Other nucleotide sequences in the sample specify the same CDR3. The genes are TRBV19 and TRBJ2-7, with D possibly matching TRBD2 (5 bases). V was pared by 5 bases and J by 0 bases, with 14 bases between. Germline V gene lookup returns CDR1 LNHDA and CDR2 SQIVND (reference sequence). This CDR3 has 15 residues. The CDR3 sequence is CASSPRRGDSYEQYF. The CDR3, as DNA: TGTGCCAGTAGTCCCCGACGGGGTGACTCCTACGAGCAGTACTTC. Supplemented by reference TRBV19 and TRBJ2-7, the full variable domain reads DGGITQSPKYLFRKEGQNVTLSCEQNLNHDAMYWYRQDPGQGLRLIYYSQIVNDFQKGDIAEGYSVSREKKESFPLTVTSAQKNPTAFYLCASSPRRGDSYEQYFGPGTRLTVT.

This clone was seen just once. The chain uses TRBV20-1 and TRBJ2-5; D unclear. The CDR3 contains 10 residues. The germline CDR1 and CDR2 sequences are DFQATT and SNEGSKA (reference sequence). V shed 3 bases and J shed 4 bases, with 3 bases lying between them. The CDR3 nucleotides read TGCAGTGCTAGTACAGAGACCCAGTACTTC. This translates into CSASTETQYF.

In the case of this clone: At the DNA level, this CDR3 is encoded by other sequences in the same sample as well. The chain employs TRBV7-9 and TRBJ1-2; D is unclear. Between the trimmed V and J ends, which lost 1 base and 8 bases, there was a span of 8 bases. CDR1 and CDR2 (germline): SEHNR, FQNEAQ (reference sequence). The CDR3 loop spans 12 amino acids. The CDR3 DNA sequence: TGTGCCAGCAGCTTAGTAGGGTACGGCTACACCTTC. Protein product: CASSLVGYGYTF.

The chain combines TRBV19 with TRBJ2-3; 11 bases are a match to TRBD1. The length of the CDR3 is 15 residues. J gave up 2 bases and V 5 bases, and 3 bases lay outside the gene matches. Per the germline V gene, CDR1 is LNHDA and CDR2 is SQIVND (reference sequence). The CDR3 here is CASSRGQGVTDTQYF. In DNA, the CDR3 is TGTGCCAGTAGTCGGGGACAGGGGGTCACAGATACGCAGTATTTT.

J is TRBJ1-2 and V is TRBV18; no firm D call. The CDR3 is made up of 16 amino acids. Germline V gives CDR1 KGHSH, CDR2 LQKENI. V gave up 5 bases and J gave up 6 bases, with 22 bases separating them. CDR3 loop: CASSASPGLLYDGYTF. The DNA of the CDR3 is TGTGCCAGCTCAGCCTCTCCTGGGCTGTTATATGATGGCTACACCTTC.

This clone appeared a few times. The chain recombines TRBV7-6 with TRBJ2-2; 7 bases are shared with TRBD2. V was clipped by 4 bases and J by 0 bases; unmatched bases: 5. The germline gives CDR1 SGHVS, CDR2 FNYEAQ. There are 16 residues in the CDR3. CDR3 in DNA: TGTGCCAGCAGCTCGAGAGGACTAGCGAACACCGGGGAGCTGTTTTTT. It yields the protein CASSSRGLANTGELFF.

The rearrangement joins TRBV5-1 to TRBJ2-2, with a tentative D call TRBD2 (6 bases). Germline-derived CDR1 and CDR2 are SGHRS and YFSETQ. V was pared by 3 bases and J by 7 bases, with 13 bases between. The CDR3 contains 14 residues. The CDR3 nucleotides are TGCGCCAGCAGCTCGGGACTCCAGGGCGGGGAGCTGTTTTTT. It translates to CASSSGLQGGELFF.

The rearrangement links TRBV5-4 to TRBJ1-1, with unresolved D. V gave up 4 bases and J gave up 0 bases, with 13 bases separating them. The CDR3 loop spans 15 amino acids. Germline V CDR1 and CDR2: SGHNT, YYREEE (reference sequence). The CDR3 spells CASSLKAGMNTEAFF. The DNA of the CDR3 is TGTGCCAGCAGCCTCAAGGCGGGGATGAACACTGAAGCTTTCTTT.

The chain couples TRBV2 to TRBJ1-3; tentatively, D is TRBD1 (5 bases). The CDR3 spans 15 residues. V was shortened by 5 bases and J by 2 bases, with 13 bases between the two germline ends. The germline gives CDR1 SNHLY, CDR2 FYNNEI. The CDR3 loop is CASSKTETAGNTIYF. CDR3 nucleotide sequence: TGTGCCAGCAGTAAGACAGAAACGGCTGGAAACACCATATATTTT.